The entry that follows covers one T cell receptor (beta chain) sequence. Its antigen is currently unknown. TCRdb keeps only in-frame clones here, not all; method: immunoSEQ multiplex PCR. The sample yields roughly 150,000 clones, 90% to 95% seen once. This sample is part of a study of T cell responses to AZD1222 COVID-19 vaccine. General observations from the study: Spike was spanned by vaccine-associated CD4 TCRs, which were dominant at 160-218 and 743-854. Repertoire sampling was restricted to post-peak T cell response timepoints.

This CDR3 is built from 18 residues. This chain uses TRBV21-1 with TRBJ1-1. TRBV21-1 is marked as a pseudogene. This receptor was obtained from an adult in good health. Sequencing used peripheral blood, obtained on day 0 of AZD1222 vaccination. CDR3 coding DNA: TGTGCCAGCAGCAAAGAACCAATGCGCCCGGTGAGGATCACTGAAGCTTTCTTT. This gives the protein CASSKEPMRPVRITEAFF.